These 27 T cell receptor beta chains originate from one sample sequenced in a study of post-analysis software for immune sequencing data. Incorporated into the TCR beta cDNA libraries were unique molecular identifiers, which served to reduce PCR and sequencing biases. TCRdb passed the PCR reads through MiXCR, listing each CDR3 protein once. This table holds more than 500,000 distinct CDR3 sequences, roughly 34% found once. Antigens for these TCRs are unknown. Findings and caveats of the study: Relative to controls, patients had a handful of TRBV segments at higher frequency, with TRBV5-6, TRBV5-1 and TRBV20-1 among these.

Sequencing was done on a sample of blood. These receptors came from a girl aged 2-17 years with multiple sclerosis.

The chain is built from TRBV3-1 and TRBJ2-1, with 12 bases lining up with TRBD2. Germline lookup yields CDR1 LGHDT and CDR2 YNNKEL (reference sequence). The trim removed 3 bases at V and 3 bases at J, leaving 18 bases unmatched. The CDR3 has 21 residues. The DNA for the CDR3 is TGTGCCAGCAGCCAGTACAAACTAGCGGGGGGCCCGCCCGTACACTACAATGAGCAGTTCTTC. Protein: CASSQYKLAGGPPVHYNEQFF.

This clonotype was seen more than once but under ten times. This chain uses TRBV4-1 with TRBJ1-1; 9 positions match TRBD1. This CDR3 is built from 15 residues. Germline CDR1 is MGHRA and CDR2 is YSYEKL. The V and J ends lost 4 bases and 4 bases, in that order; junction bases with no gene match: 7. In DNA, the CDR3 is TGCGCCAGCAGCCCCTCGATGACAGGGGGCACTGAAGCTTTCTTT. It codes for CASSPSMTGGTEAFF.

This clonotype was seen a few times. This chain uses TRBV10-3 with TRBJ2-1; 7 bases are shared with TRBD2. Looked up from germline, CDR1 is ENHRY and CDR2 is SYGVKD. J gave up 0 bases and V 1 base, and 3 bases lay outside the gene matches. CDR3 length: 16 amino acids. This CDR3 reads CAISEWSGDSYNEQFF. The CDR3 bases are TGTGCCATCAGTGAGTGGAGCGGGGACTCCTACAATGAGCAGTTCTTC.

This CDR3 reads CSATPHGRGGYEQYF. The CDR3 DNA follows: TGCAGTGCAACCCCCCATGGGCGGGGGGGGTACGAGCAGTACTTC. The J gene is TRBJ2-7, the V gene TRBV20-1, with 9 bases fitting TRBD2. Trimming removed 6 bases from V and 4 bases from J; junction bases left unmatched: 13. The CDR3 runs to 15 residues. CDR1 is DFQATT and CDR2 is SNEGSKA in the germline V gene (reference sequence).

V usage is TRBV6-5 and J usage is TRBJ1-4; possible D gene TRBD1, 5 bases. Germline values: CDR1 MNHEY, CDR2 SVGAGI. Trimming took off 0 bases at V and 0 bases at J, with 14 bases between the two ends. This CDR3 region has 18 residues. The CDR3 DNA reads as TGTGCCAGCAGTTACTCCATCGGGACTCGTGCAACTAATGAAAAACTGTTTTTT. This translates into CASSYSIGTRATNEKLFF.

For the CDR3, the DNA is TGCAGTGCTAGGGTTGACCGCCAAGAGACCCAGTACTTC. This translates into CSARVDRQETQYF. The chain employs TRBV20-1 and TRBJ2-5, with unresolved D. Between the trimmed V and J ends, which lost 3 bases and 1 base, there was a span of 9 bases. CDR1 is DFQATT and CDR2 is SNEGSKA in the germline V gene (reference sequence). This CDR3 contains 13 residues.

The chain uses TRBV20-1 and TRBJ2-3, with 10 nucleotides matching TRBD2. CDR1 and CDR2 (germline): DFQATT, SNEGSKA (reference sequence). J gave up 2 bases and V 0 bases, and 8 bases lay outside the gene matches. This CDR3 contains 17 residues. The CDR3 nucleotides are TGCAGTGCTAGAGATTCCTCTAGCGGGGGAAACACAGATACGCAGTATTTT. This encodes CSARDSSSGGNTDTQYF.

The V call is TRBV5-6, the J call TRBJ1-2; possibly TRBD1 for D (5 bases). The germline V gene has CDR1 SGHDT and CDR2 YYEEEE. Deletions cut 0 bases from V and 10 bases from J, with 10 bases between. This CDR3 region has 12 residues. The CDR3 region is CASSLEDSNYTF. In DNA, the CDR3 is TGTGCCAGCAGCTTGGAAGACAGCAACTACACCTTC.

Many counts were recorded for this clonotype. This chain uses TRBV4-1 with TRBJ2-7; D remains unclear. V lost 0 bases and J lost 6, with 9 bases in between. The V gene's germline CDR1 is MGHRA and CDR2 YSYEKL. The CDR3 is 13 amino acids. CDR3 coding DNA: TGCGCCAGCAGCCAAGACAGGCCAGCCGAGCAGTACTTC. Amino acid sequence: CASSQDRPAEQYF.

This chain links TRBV5-1 with TRBJ2-5; TRBD2 might be the D (6 bases). The germline V and J ends were trimmed by 4 bases and 11 bases, with 24 bases remaining between them. Germline lookup yields CDR1 SGHRS and CDR2 YFSETQ. The CDR3 totals 15 residues. The CDR3 reads CASSSTGTGDVQQYF. DNA for the CDR3: TGCGCCAGCAGCAGCACCGGGACGGGGGATGTCCAGCAGTACTTC.

This clonotype was observed at least ten times. This sequence joins TRBV29-1 and TRBJ2-7; D ambiguous. The CDR3 loop spans 12 amino acids. The V gene lost 4 bases and the J gene lost 2 bases, with 9 bases spanning the gap. Looked up from germline, CDR1 is SQVTM and CDR2 is ANQGSEA. CDR3 coding DNA: TGCAGCGTTGGTGGAGCAACCTACGAGCAGTACTTC. Translating gives CSVGGATYEQYF.

The CDR3 nucleotides are TGTGCCAGCAGTCGTAACGTGGATGGTGAGCAGTTCTTC. The encoded protein is CASSRNVDGEQFF. The chain links TRBV12-3 or TRBV12-4 to TRBJ2-1; D is uncertain. Trimming shortened V by 5 bases and J by 9 bases, and 14 bases separated the two germline ends. This CDR3 is 13 amino acids long.

A few counts support this clonotype. J is TRBJ2-3 and V is TRBV2; TRBD1 might be the D (5 bases). Trimming took 1 base from V and 4 from J, leaving 12 bases between them. Germline V gene sequence: CDR1 SNHLY, CDR2 FYNNEI. CDR3 length: 15 amino acids. CDR3 region: CASSEVLGQPDTQYF. The CDR3 DNA reads TGTGCCAGCAGTGAAGTTCTGGGGCAACCAGATACGCAGTATTTT.

A word on this clonotype: Given the absence of the conserved phenylalanine or tryptophan at the CDR3 end, a read error is likely. The rearrangement links TRBV7-9 to TRBJ1-1; D remains ambiguous. The CDR3 is made up of 16 amino acids. With 1 base removed from V and 0 bases from J, the gap between germline ends came to 12 bases. CDR1 is SEHNR and CDR2 is FQNEAQ in the germline V gene (reference sequence). CDR3 sequence: CASSLGGSDMNTEAFS. The CDR3 DNA sequence: TGTGCCAGCAGCTTAGGTGGAAGTGACATGAACACTGAAGCTTTCTCT.

This clonotype was seen only a few times. The rearrangement uses TRBV4-2 and TRBJ2-1, with 11 positions matching TRBD2. The CDR3 extends over 16 amino acids. Trimming removed 4 bases from V and 6 bases from J; junction bases left unmatched: 8. Germline V gene sequence: CDR1 LGHNA, CDR2 YNFKEQ. The CDR3 DNA reads TGTGCCAGCAGCCTTCAGACTAGCGGGGAAGGCAATGAGCAGTTCTTC. Translating it yields CASSLQTSGEGNEQFF.

A single count supports this clonotype. The chain links TRBV9 to TRBJ2-3, with D possibly TRBD2 on 5 matching bases. The CDR3 spans 13 residues. Deletions cut 4 bases from V and 6 bases from J, with 12 bases between. Germline V CDR1 and CDR2: SGDLS, YYNGEE. The CDR3: CASSPRRVDTQYF. The CDR3 nucleotides read TGTGCCAGCAGCCCCCGGCGGGTGGATACGCAGTATTTT.

The chain recombines TRBV25-1 with TRBJ1-2, with no clear D. Deletions cut 3 bases from V and 0 bases from J, with 8 bases between. The CDR3 length is 14 residues. Germline-derived CDR1 and CDR2 are MGHDK and SYGVNS. The CDR3 coding sequence is TGTGCCAGCAGTGACTCCCCTACTAACTATGGCTACACCTTC. It codes for CASSDSPTNYGYTF.

The V call is TRBV29-1, the J call TRBJ2-5; D is uncertain. CDR1 is SQVTM, CDR2 ANQGSEA, per germline. With 4 bases removed from V and 5 bases from J, the gap between germline ends came to 8 bases. The CDR3 loop spans 11 amino acids. This CDR3 reads CSVVSSETQYF. The CDR3, as DNA: TGCAGCGTTGTAAGTTCGGAGACCCAGTACTTC.

This clonotype was observed a handful of times. The chain uses TRBV7-9 and TRBJ2-1; D is uncertain. V shed 11 bases and J shed 8 bases, with 7 bases lying between them. Germline V gene data show CDR1 as SEHNR and CDR2 as FQNEAQ (reference sequence). This CDR3 is 9 amino acids long. The CDR3 is CARGDEQFF. For the CDR3, the DNA is TGTGCCCGTGGGGATGAGCAGTTCTTC.

Remarks on this clonotype: A much larger clone differs by one base, so this may be a read error. The chain couples TRBV12-3 or TRBV12-4 to TRBJ2-7, with D possibly being TRBD1 or TRBD2 (5 bases each). This CDR3 comprises 16 residues. V shed 6 bases and J shed 1 base, with 19 bases lying between them. The CDR3 DNA follows: TGTGCCAGCAGCCGCTCGGGACGGGGCCTTTCCTACGAGCAGTACTTC. It yields the protein CASSRSGRGLSYEQYF.

The chain is built from TRBV27 and TRBJ1-3, with TRBD1 as a possible D gene (5 bases). Trimming removed 6 bases from V and 1 base from J, with 16 bases in between. Germline V gives CDR1 MNHEY, CDR2 SMNVEV (reference sequence). The CDR3 contains 16 residues. The CDR3 DNA sequence: TGTGCCAGCAGAAAGAACACAGGATTTTCTGGAAACACCATATATTTT. This encodes CASRKNTGFSGNTIYF.

In its sample, this clonotype was seen a few times. The V call is TRBV6-1, the J call TRBJ2-1; 8 bases align to TRBD1. In germline, CDR1 is MNHNS, CDR2 SASEGT. This CDR3 comprises 15 residues. After removal of 2 bases from V and 3 bases from J, the junction contained 3 bases not matched to a gene. The CDR3 DNA sequence: TGTGCCAGCAGTGAATTCGGGACAGGCTACAATGAGCAGTTCTTC. It translates to CASSEFGTGYNEQFF.

This rearrangement joins TRBV20-1 to TRBJ2-3; perhaps TRBD2 as D (7 bases). V was shortened by 7 bases and J by 0 bases, with 14 bases between the two germline ends. The CDR3 runs 14 residues. Per germline, CDR1 DFQATT and CDR2 SNEGSKA (reference sequence). The CDR3 nucleotides read TGCAGTGTACAGCGGGACACAAGCACAGATACGCAGTATTTT. Protein sequence: CSVQRDTSTDTQYF.

The CDR3 sequence is CASNPSGMGNEKLFF. The DNA of the CDR3 is TGCGCCAGCAACCCCTCAGGGATGGGTAATGAAAAACTGTTTTTT. This chain joins TRBV5-1 and TRBJ1-4; the D gene is possibly TRBD1 (5 bases). The V end was cut by 6 bases, the J end by 4 bases, with 16 bases between. Germline assignment: CDR1 SGHRS and CDR2 YFSETQ. The CDR3 runs 15 residues.

In its sample, this clonotype was seen many times. CDR3 loop: CSAEEETQYF. The CDR3 bases are TGCAGCGCCGAAGAAGAGACCCAGTACTTC. This chain links TRBV29-1 with TRBJ2-5; D remains ambiguous. This CDR3 spans 10 amino acids. Germline lookup yields CDR1 SQVTM and CDR2 ANQGSEA. Trimming shortened V by 7 bases and J by 3 bases, and 6 bases separated the two germline ends.

V usage is TRBV5-1 and J usage is TRBJ1-2; D not resolved. CDR3 size: 15 residues. The germline V and J ends were trimmed by 2 bases and 4 bases, with 15 bases remaining between them. Germline V gene data show CDR1 as SGHRS and CDR2 as YFSETQ. The CDR3 bases are TGCGCCAGCAGCTTCGGACCGCAAGCCCCCTATGGCTACACCTTC. Translating it yields CASSFGPQAPYGYTF.

In its sample, this clonotype was seen many times. This chain connects TRBV29-1 to TRBJ1-2; D might be TRBD1 (5 bases). The V end was cut by 4 bases, the J end by 4 bases, with 7 bases between. CDR3 size: 11 residues. Germline CDR1 SQVTM, CDR2 ANQGSEA. The CDR3 reads CSVGGGYGYTF. The CDR3 region has the DNA TGCAGCGTTGGGGGGGGCTATGGCTACACCTTC.